This T cell receptor (beta chain) was documented in a study of regulatory T cells in long-lasting Graves disease. Overall study results and limits: Accuracy may have suffered from the small sample size.

Time point meaning: newly diagnosed GD, antithyroid drugs for less than 3 months. PBMC-derived RNA was used for the TCR library. Through Arm-PCR of CDR3 regions and iRepertoire HTBI primers, TCR beta libraries were built. TCRdb itself ran the multiplex PCR reads through MiXCR, one entry per CDR3 protein. The table has 500,000 to 700,000 distinct CDR3 sequences, roughly 15% seen once. In the case of this clonotype: The antigen remains unidentified. The junction departs from the called germline gene at one end, perhaps through a read error.

CDR3 length equals 16 residues. The germline gives CDR1 SGHDT, CDR2 YYEEEE. The same specimen was also included in a second study, on T cells in Graves' hyperthyroidism and ophthalmopathy.

V and J are TRBV5-6 and TRBJ1-1, with a tentative D call TRBD1 (5 bases). The TCR was taken from a woman aged 25 to 45 with Graves disease. This specimen consisted of peripheral blood mononuclear cells (PBMCs), obtained at new diagnosis, from a patient treated with antithyroid drugs. This CDR3 is CASGLGRASSRGEAFF. Written as DNA, the CDR3 is TGTGCCAGCGGCTTGGGCAGGGCCTCTTCGAGAGGTGAAGCTTTCTTT.